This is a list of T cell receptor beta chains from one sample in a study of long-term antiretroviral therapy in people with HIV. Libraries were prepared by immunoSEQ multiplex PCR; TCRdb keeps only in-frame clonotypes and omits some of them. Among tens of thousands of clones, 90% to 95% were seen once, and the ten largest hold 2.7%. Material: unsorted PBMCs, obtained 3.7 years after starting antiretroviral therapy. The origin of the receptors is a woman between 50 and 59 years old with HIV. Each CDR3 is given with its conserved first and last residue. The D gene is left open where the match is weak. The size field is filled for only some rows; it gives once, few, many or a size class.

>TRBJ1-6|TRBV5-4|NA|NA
TGTGCCAGCAGCTATCCGGGGGGAAAAAATAATTCACCCCTCCACTTT
CASSYPGGKNNSPLHF
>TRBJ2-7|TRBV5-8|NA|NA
TGTGCCAGCAGCTTGAGGGGTTACGAGCAGTACTTC
CASSLRGYEQYF
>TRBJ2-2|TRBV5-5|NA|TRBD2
TGTGCCAGCAGCTTGAGACTAGCGGGGGCCTCGAACACCGGGGAGCTGTTTTTT
CASSLRLAGASNTGELFF
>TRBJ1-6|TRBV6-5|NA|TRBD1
TGTGCCAGCAGTCCCGGACAGGGGTGGTCACCCCTCCACTTT
CASSPGQGWSPLHF
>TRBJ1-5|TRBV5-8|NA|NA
TGTGCCAGCAGCGCGAATCAGCCCCAGCATTTT
CASSANQPQHF
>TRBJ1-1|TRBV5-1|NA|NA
TGCGCCAGCAGCTCAAACGGGGGGTCGGGGACTGAAGCTTTCTTT
CASSSNGGSGTEAFF
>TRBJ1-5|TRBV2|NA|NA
TGTGCCAGCAGTGTAGGAGGGGTTCAGCCCCAGCATTTT
CASSVGGVQPQHF
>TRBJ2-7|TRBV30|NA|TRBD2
TGTGCCTGGACCCTTGGGCTAGCGGGGGGATACGAGCAGTACTTC
CAWTLGLAGGYEQYF
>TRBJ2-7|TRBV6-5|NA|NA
TGTGCCAGCACCAATGGGGACGGCTACGAGCAGTACTTC
CASTNGDGYEQYF
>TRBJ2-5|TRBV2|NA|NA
TGTGCCAGAGGAGGTGGAGGGGGTCAAGAGACCCAGTACTTC
CARGGGGGQETQYF
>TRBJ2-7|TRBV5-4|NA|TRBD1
TGTGCCAGCAGCTTGCCCGGGACAGGGTCCTCCTACGAGCAGTACTTC
CASSLPGTGSSYEQYF
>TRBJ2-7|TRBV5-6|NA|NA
TGTGCCAGCAGCTTGTCGTCCGAGCAGTACTTC
CASSLSSEQYF
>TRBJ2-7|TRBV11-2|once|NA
TGTGCCAGCAGCTTAGGCGGGACGCTCCTCGGGTACGAGCAGTACTTC
CASSLGGTLLGYEQYF
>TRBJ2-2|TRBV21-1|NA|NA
TGTGCCAGCAGCAAACAGCGACAGGGGGCGAACACCGGGGAGCTGTTTTTT
CASSKQRQGANTGELFF
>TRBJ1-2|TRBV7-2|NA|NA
TGTGCCAGCAGCTTAGAACGGACCTATGGCTACACCTTC
CASSLERTYGYTF
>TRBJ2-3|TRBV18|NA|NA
TGTGCCAGCTCTTTCCAGGGTCCCCCAGATACGCAGTATTTT
CASSFQGPPDTQYF
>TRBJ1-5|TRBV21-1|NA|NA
TGTGCCAGCAGCAAAATCTGCCGACAGAGAACCAATCAGCCCCAGCATTTT
CASSKICRQRTNQPQHF
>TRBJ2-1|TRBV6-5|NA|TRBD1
TGTGCCAGCAGTTCATCACAGGGGGCTGAGAATGAGCAGTTCTTC
CASSSSQGAENEQFF
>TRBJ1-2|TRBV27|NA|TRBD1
TGTGCCAGCAGTTTATCTCGAACAGGGGGCCTTGGCTACACCTTC
CASSLSRTGGLGYTF
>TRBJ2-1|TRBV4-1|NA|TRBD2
TGCGCCAGCAGCCACCGCTTACTAGCGGGGGGATCGTTAGAGCAGTTCTTC
CASSHRLLAGGSLEQFF
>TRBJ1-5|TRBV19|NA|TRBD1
TGTGCCAGTACCCAGGGGGCACGACAGCCCCAGCATTTT
CASTQGARQPQHF
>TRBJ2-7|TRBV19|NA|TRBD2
TGTGCCAGTAGCTTAGAAGCGGGGGTCTCCTACGAGCAGTACTTC
CASSLEAGVSYEQYF
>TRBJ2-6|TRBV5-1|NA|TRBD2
TGCGCCAGCAGCTTGGCCGGGGGGTCCTCTGGGGCCAACGTCCTGACTTTC
CASSLAGGSSGANVLTF
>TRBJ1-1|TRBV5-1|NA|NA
TGCGCCAGCCGAAGGGAGGGTGGAACTGAAGCTTTCTTT
CASRREGGTEAFF
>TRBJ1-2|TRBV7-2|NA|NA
TGTGCCAGCAGCGCTCAGGGGATAGGCTACACCTTC
CASSAQGIGYTF
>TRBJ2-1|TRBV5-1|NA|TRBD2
TGCGCCAGCAGCTTGGTTCCCAGCGGGGGGGCCGGCAATGAGCAGTTCTTC
CASSLVPSGGAGNEQFF
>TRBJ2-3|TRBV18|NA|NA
TGTGCCAGCTCACCGACCGTCCAGGGGCCCACAGATACGCAGTATTTT
CASSPTVQGPTDTQYF
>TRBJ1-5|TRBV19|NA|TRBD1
TGTGCCAGTAGTATAGACCCGGGACAGGGGCTTTCTCAGCCCCAGCATTTT
CASSIDPGQGLSQPQHF
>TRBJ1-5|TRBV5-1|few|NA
TGCGCCAGCAGCTTGGCCGGAGGGGCACAGCCCCAGCATTTT
CASSLAGGAQPQHF
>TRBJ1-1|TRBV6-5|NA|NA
TGTGCCAGCAGCCAGAGGGGGAAGAACACTGAAGCTTTCTTT
CASSQRGKNTEAFF